This T cell receptor beta chain was identified in a study of CD8+ T cells in alopecia areata. Investigators isolated RNA and reverse transcribed it into cDNA to act as the sequencing template. TCRdb's table, derived via immunoSEQ multiplex PCR, lists solely in-frame clones and lacks some. This table holds some 130,000 clones, around 50% found once. Both peripheral blood and punch biopsies of lesional scalp skin were obtained from patients who had alopecia areata. This clone was picked up a small number of times. V gave up 0 bases and J gave up 2 bases, with 6 bases separating them. The length of the CDR3 is 14 residues. CDR1 is SGHRS and CDR2 is YFSETQ in the germline V gene.

V usage is TRBV5-1 and J usage is TRBJ2-1; D not certain. The origin of this receptor is a human donor with alopecia areata. Sequencing used CD4+ T cells sorted from blood, obtained at week 0. The CDR3 sequence is CASSLALPYNEQFF. Here the CDR3 DNA reads TGCGCCAGCAGCTTGGCCCTGCCCTACAATGAGCAGTTCTTC.